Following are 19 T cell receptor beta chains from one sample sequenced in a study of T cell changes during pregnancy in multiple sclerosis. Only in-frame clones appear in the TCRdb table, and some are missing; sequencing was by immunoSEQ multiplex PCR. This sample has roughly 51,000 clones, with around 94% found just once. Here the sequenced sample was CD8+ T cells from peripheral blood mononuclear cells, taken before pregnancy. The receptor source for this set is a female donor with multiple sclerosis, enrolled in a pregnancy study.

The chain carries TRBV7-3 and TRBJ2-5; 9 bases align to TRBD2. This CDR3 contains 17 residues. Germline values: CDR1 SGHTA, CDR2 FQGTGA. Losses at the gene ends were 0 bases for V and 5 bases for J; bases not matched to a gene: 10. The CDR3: CASSLTSGGRADETQYF. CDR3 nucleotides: TGTGCCAGCAGCTTAACTTCCGGCGGGAGGGCCGATGAGACCCAGTACTTC.

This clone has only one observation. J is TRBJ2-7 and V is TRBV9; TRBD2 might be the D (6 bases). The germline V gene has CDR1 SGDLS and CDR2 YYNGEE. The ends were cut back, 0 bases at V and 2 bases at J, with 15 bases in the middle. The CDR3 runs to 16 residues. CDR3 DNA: TGTGCCAGCAGCGTAGAGCCGGGAGCGAAACCCTACGAGCAGTACTTC. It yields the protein CASSVEPGAKPYEQYF.

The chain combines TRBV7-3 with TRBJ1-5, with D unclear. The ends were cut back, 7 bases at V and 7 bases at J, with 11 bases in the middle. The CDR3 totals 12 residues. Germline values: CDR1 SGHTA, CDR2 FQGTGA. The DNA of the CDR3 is TGTGCCAGCACGATGGAGCGGCAGCCCCAGCATTTT. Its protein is CASTMERQPQHF.

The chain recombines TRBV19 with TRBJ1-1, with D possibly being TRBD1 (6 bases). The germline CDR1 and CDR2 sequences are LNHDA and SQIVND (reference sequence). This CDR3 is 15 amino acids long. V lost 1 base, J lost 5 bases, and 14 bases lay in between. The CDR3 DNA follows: TGTGCCAGTAGTATAGCGGGGGGCGGCGGGACTGAAGCTTTCTTT. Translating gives CASSIAGGGGTEAFF.

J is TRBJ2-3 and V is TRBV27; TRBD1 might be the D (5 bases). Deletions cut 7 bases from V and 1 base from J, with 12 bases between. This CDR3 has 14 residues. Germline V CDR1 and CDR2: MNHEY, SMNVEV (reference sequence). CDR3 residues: CASMPGHGTDTQYF. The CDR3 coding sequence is TGTGCCAGCATGCCAGGGCACGGCACAGATACGCAGTATTTT.

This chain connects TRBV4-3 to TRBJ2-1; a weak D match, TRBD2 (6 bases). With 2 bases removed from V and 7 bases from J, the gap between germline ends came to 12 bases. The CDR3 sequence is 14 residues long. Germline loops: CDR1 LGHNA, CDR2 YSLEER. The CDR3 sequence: CASSQLLGGNEQFF. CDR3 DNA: TGCGCCAGCAGCCAATTATTGGGGGGAAATGAGCAGTTCTTC.

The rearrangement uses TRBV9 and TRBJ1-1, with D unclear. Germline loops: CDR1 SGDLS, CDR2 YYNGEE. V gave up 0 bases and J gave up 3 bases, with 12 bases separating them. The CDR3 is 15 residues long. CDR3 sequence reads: CASSVGPPADTEAFF. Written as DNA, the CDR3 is TGTGCCAGCAGCGTAGGCCCCCCTGCGGACACTGAAGCTTTCTTT.

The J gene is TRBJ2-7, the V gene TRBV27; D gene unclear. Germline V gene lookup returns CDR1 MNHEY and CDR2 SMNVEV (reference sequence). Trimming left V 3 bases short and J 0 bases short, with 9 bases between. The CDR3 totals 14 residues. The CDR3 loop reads CASSLEPHSYEQYF. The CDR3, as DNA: TGTGCCAGCAGTTTGGAGCCCCACTCCTACGAGCAGTACTTC.

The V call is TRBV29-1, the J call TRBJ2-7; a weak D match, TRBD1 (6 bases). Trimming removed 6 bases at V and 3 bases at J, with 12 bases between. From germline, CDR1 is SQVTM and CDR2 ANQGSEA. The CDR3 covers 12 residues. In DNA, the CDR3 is TGCAGCGTCGGACAGACAGGCTACGAGCAGTACTTC. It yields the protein CSVGQTGYEQYF.

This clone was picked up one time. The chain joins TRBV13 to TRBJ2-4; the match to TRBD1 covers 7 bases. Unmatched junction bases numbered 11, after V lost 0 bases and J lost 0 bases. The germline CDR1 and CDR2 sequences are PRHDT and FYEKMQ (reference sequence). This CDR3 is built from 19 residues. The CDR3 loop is CASSLGVGTADVAKNIQYF. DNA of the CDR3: TGTGCCAGCAGCTTAGGAGTGGGGACAGCGGACGTAGCCAAAAACATTCAGTACTTC.

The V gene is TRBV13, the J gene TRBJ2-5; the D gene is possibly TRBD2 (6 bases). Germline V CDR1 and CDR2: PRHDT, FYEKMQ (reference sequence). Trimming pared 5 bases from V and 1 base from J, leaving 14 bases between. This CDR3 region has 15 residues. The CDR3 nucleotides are TGTGCCAGCAGCCCGGGTGCGGGGAGCCAAGAGACCCAGTACTTC. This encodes CASSPGAGSQETQYF.

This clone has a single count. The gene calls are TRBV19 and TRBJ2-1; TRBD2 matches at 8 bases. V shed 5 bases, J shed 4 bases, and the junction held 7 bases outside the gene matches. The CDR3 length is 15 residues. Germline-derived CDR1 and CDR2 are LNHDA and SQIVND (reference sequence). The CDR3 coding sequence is TGTGCCAGTAGTCTACTAGCGGTGGGTTACAATGAGCAGTTCTTC. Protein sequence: CASSLLAVGYNEQFF.

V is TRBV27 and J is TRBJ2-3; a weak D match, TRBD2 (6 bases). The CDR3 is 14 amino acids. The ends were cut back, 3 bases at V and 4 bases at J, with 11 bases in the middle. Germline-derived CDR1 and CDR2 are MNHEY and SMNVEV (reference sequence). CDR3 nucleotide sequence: TGTGCCAGCAGTTTCGGGCTAGCGTCAGATACGCAGTATTTT. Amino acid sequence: CASSFGLASDTQYF.

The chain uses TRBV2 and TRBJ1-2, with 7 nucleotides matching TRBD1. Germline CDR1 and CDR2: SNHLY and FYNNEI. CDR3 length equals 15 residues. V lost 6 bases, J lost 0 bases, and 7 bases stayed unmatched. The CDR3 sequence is CASRALTGSNYGYTF. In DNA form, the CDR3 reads TGTGCCAGCAGGGCCCTGACAGGGTCTAACTATGGCTACACCTTC.

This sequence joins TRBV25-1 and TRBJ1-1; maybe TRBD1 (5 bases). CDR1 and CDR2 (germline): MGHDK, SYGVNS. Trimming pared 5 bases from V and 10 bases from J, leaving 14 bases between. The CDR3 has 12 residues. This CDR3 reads CASSSPGRGAFF. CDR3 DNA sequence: TGTGCCAGCAGTTCCCCAGGGCGAGGAGCTTTCTTT. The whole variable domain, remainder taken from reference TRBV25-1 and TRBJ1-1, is EADIYQTPRYLVIGTGKKITLECSQTMGHDKMYWYQQDPGMELHLIHYSYGVNSTEKGDLSSESTVSRIRTEHFPLTLESARPSHTSQYLCASSSPGRGAFFGQGTRLTVV.

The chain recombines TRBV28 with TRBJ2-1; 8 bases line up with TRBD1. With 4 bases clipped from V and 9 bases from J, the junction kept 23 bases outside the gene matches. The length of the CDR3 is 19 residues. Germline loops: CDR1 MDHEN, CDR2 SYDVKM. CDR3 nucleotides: TGTGCCAGCAGTTCCACCGAGGGAAGGGCAGGGGGCGTTTCGGGTGAGCAGTTCTTC. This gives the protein CASSSTEGRAGGVSGEQFF.

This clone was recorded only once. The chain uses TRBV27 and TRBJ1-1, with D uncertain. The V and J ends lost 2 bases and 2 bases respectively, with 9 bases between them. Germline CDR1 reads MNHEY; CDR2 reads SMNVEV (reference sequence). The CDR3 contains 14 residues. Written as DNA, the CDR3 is TGTGCCAGCAGTTTAGTGGCTTCAAACACTGAAGCTTTCTTT. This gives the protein CASSLVASNTEAFF.

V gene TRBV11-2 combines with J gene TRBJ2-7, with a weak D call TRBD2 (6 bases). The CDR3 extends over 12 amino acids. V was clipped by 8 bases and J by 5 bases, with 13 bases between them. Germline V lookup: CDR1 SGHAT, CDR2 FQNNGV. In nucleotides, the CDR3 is TGTGCCAGCGGAGGGATTGGTGACGAGCAGTACTTC. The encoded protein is CASGGIGDEQYF.

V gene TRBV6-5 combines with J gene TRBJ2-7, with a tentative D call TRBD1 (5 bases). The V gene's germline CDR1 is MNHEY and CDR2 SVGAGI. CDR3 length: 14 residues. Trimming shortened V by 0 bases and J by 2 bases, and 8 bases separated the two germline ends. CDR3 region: CASSYSQGTYEQYF. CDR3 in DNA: TGTGCCAGCAGTTACTCTCAGGGCACCTACGAGCAGTACTTC.